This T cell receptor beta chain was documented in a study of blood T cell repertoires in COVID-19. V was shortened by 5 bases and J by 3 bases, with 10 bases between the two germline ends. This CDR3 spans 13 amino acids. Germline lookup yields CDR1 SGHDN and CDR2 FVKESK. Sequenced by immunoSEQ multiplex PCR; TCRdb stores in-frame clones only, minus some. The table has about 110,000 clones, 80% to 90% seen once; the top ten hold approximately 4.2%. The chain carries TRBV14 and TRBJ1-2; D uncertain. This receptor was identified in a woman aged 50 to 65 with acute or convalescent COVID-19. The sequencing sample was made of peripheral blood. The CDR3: CASSFQRDYGYTF. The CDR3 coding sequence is TGTGCCAGCAGCTTTCAGCGAGACTATGGCTACACCTTC.